Below are 11 T cell receptor beta chains sequenced from a single sample in a study of T cell responses to AZD1222 COVID-19 vaccine. Generated by immunoSEQ multiplex PCR, the TCRdb table keeps only in-frame clones and is missing some. The table records some 120,000 clones, 90% of them present only once. The sample here was peripheral blood, taken on day 0 of MenACWY control vaccination. Every receptor here comes from an adult in good health.

The chain carries TRBV10-3 and TRBJ2-3, with D tentatively TRBD2 (5 bases). The CDR3 is made up of 14 amino acids. Trimming stripped 3 bases from V and 2 bases from J, with 9 bases between. Looked up from germline, CDR1 is ENHRY and CDR2 is SYGVKD. The CDR3 coding sequence is TGTGCCATCAGTGATACACTAGACACAGATACGCAGTATTTT. This sequence encodes CAISDTLDTDTQYF.

J is TRBJ1-4 and V is TRBV14; D gene ambiguous. Germline V gene lookup returns CDR1 SGHDN and CDR2 FVKESK. The CDR3 totals 15 residues. The germline V and J ends were trimmed by 3 bases and 4 bases, with 12 bases remaining between them. Here the CDR3 DNA reads TGTGCCAGCAGCCAGCCGGCAGTTTATAATGAAAAACTGTTTTTT. This sequence encodes CASSQPAVYNEKLFF.

This rearrangement joins TRBV7-3 to TRBJ2-2; D unresolved. Germline values: CDR1 SGHTA, CDR2 FQGTGA. CDR3 length: 13 residues. V lost 0 bases and J lost 1, with 0 bases in between. The CDR3 loop is CASSLTNTGELFF. The CDR3 nucleotides are TGTGCCAGCAGCTTAACGAACACCGGGGAGCTGTTTTTT.

This sequence joins TRBV18 and TRBJ2-3; D may be TRBD1 or TRBD2 (5 bases each). The CDR3 totals 14 residues. V lost 3 bases to trimming and J lost 0 bases, with 7 bases between them. Germline loops: CDR1 KGHSH, CDR2 LQKENI. CDR3 sequence (DNA): TGTGCCAGCTCACCGGGGGTAAGCACAGATACGCAGTATTTT. Encoded protein: CASSPGVSTDTQYF.

A few counts support this clone. The chain couples TRBV28 to TRBJ2-7; D not resolved. Deletions cut 2 bases from V and 0 bases from J, with 14 bases between. Germline V gene lookup returns CDR1 MDHEN and CDR2 SYDVKM. This CDR3 region has 16 residues. CDR3 protein: CASSLGATSDSYEQYV. Written as DNA, the CDR3 is TGTGCCAGCAGTTTAGGTGCTACCTCTGACTCCTACGAGCAGTACGTC.

The V call is TRBV6-5, the J call TRBJ1-2, with a weak D call TRBD1 (6 bases). CDR3 length: 13 amino acids. Germline-derived CDR1 and CDR2 are MNHEY and SVGAGI. Trimming cost V 5 bases and J 8 bases, with 15 bases left between them. CDR3 bases: TGTGCCAGCAGTACAGGGTTGGAGGTGGGCTACACCTTC. Encoded protein: CASSTGLEVGYTF.

This clone showed up just a few times. V and J are TRBV10-3 and TRBJ2-7; either TRBD1 or TRBD2 may fit D (5 bases each). Trimming cost V 3 bases and J 2 bases, with 14 bases left between them. The germline V gene has CDR1 ENHRY and CDR2 SYGVKD. The CDR3 runs to 15 residues. In nucleotides, the CDR3 is TGTGCCATCAGTGACCGGTCGGGGCCACCCTACGAGCAGTACTTC. Translating gives CAISDRSGPPYEQYF.

This clone was detected only once. The genes are TRBV6-6 and TRBJ2-2, with 8 nucleotides matching TRBD2. Germline CDR1 and CDR2: MNHNY and SVGAGI (reference sequence). The CDR3 is made up of 16 amino acids. The V segment lost 2 bases and the J segment 2 bases; nucleotides outside the gene matches: 4. The CDR3 spells CASSYRSGENTGELFF. The CDR3 region has the DNA TGTGCCAGCAGTTACCGTAGCGGGGAAAACACCGGGGAGCTGTTTTTT.

The chain links TRBV4-2 to TRBJ1-6, with 7 bases that match TRBD1. The CDR3 is 18 amino acids. Unmatched junction bases numbered 15, after V lost 4 bases and J lost 6 bases. Germline lookup yields CDR1 LGHNA and CDR2 YNFKEQ. The CDR3: CASSPAWDRTALNSPLHF. The CDR3 DNA follows: TGTGCCAGCAGCCCCGCCTGGGACAGAACAGCTCTTAATTCACCCCTCCACTTT.

The V and J genes are TRBV7-9 and TRBJ2-3; TRBD2 matches at 7 bases. The CDR3 has 14 residues. V gave up 5 bases and J gave up 0 bases; unmatched junction bases: 2. Germline CDR1 and CDR2: SEHNR and FQNEAQ (reference sequence). The CDR3 spells CASSHGGSTDTQYF. DNA of the CDR3: TGTGCCAGCAGCCACGGGGGGAGCACAGATACGCAGTATTTT.

The V gene is TRBV6-6, the J gene TRBJ2-7, with 8 bases matching TRBD1. The V segment lost 8 bases and the J segment 0 bases; nucleotides outside the gene matches: 9. The germline CDR1 and CDR2 sequences are MNHNY and SVGAGI (reference sequence). CDR3 length: 15 residues. The CDR3 coding sequence is TGTGCCAGCCGAGACCCGGACAGGGCCTCCTACGAGCAGTACTTC. Its protein product is CASRDPDRASYEQYF.